This TCR beta chain originates from a study of radiotherapy plus CTLA-4 blockade in lung cancer (dated by TCRdb to the late 2010s). About the full investigation: Objective responses were observed in 15% to 20% of enrolled patients, and disease control was achieved in approximately 32%. The study at large found these results: Increased serum interferon-beta after radiation, together with early dynamic changes in blood T cell clones, were reported to be the strongest predictors of response. TCR clones derived from tumors expanded in peripheral blood after treatment with radiotherapy and ipilimumab.

Library preparation employed the immunoSEQ multiplex PCR assay. Imported from immuneACCESS, the table was reduced by TCRdb to in-frame sequences with V and J called. These copies leave out some clones; in studies compared against another copy, an unresolved V gene accounts for under half, and the cause of the remainder is not known. This sample holds around 55,000 clones; roughly 79% were observed only once. The ten biggest clones cover more than 5.5% of the sample. Details on this clone: Its recognized antigen is unknown. The sample holds no much larger clone one base away, and base qualities are not on file.

In this study, focal radiation therapy paired with CTLA-4 blockade (ipilimumab) was tested in patients who had chemo-refractory metastatic non-small-cell lung cancer. The CDR3 holds 15 amino acids from the cysteine to the phenylalanine. CDR3 DNA only is kept here, 45 bases in frame from base 1. Looking up the germline V gene yields CDR1 SGHRS and CDR2 YFSETQ. The material sequenced was peripheral blood, taken from a patient treated with radiotherapy plus ipilimumab. Recombination linked TRBV5-1 to TRBJ2-5, with an unclear D gene assignment. The DNA end lines up better with TRBJ2-7; the J call may be wrong. This sequence originates from a human donor with non-small cell lung cancer whose response to radiotherapy plus ipilimumab could not be evaluated. In nucleotides, the sequence is TGCGCCAGCAGCTTGAATATTTCACCAACCTACGAGCAGTACTTC. It specifies CASSLNISPTYEQYF.